The 29 T cell receptor beta chains presented below share a single source sample, sequenced in a study of T cell responses to AZD1222 COVID-19 vaccine (dated by TCRdb to the early 2020s). Library preparation employed the immunoSEQ multiplex PCR assay. Sourced from immuneACCESS, this table was stored by TCRdb with only in-frame sequences that have V and J called. A share of the clones is absent; for the studies checked, an unresolved V gene accounts for under half, and the remainder has no known explanation. This sample gives 100,000 to 150,000 clones in total; about nine tenths of them show up just once. Together, the top ten hold around 0.98% of the sample. Reading the label with the study, this specimen's time point is: about 28 days (+/-7) after the second vaccine dose. The sample in question was peripheral blood, obtained 28 days after the second AZD1222 dose. Source of these receptors: an adult who received the AZD1222 COVID-19 vaccine.

The genes are TRBV18 and TRBJ2-7; 10 bases are a match to TRBD1. J gave up 3 bases and V 3 bases, and 8 bases lay outside the gene matches. The length of the CDR3 is 16 residues. Germline V CDR1 and CDR2: KGHSH, LQKENI. The DNA of the CDR3 is TGTGCCAGCTCACCGCGACAGGGGGCGGGCGACTACGAGCAGTACTTC. Translated, it gives CASSPRQGAGDYEQYF.

The J gene is TRBJ1-2, the V gene TRBV18; D uncertain. Trimming left V 4 bases short and J 9 bases short, with 12 bases between. This CDR3 region has 12 residues. Germline CDR1 reads KGHSH; CDR2 reads LQKENI. Here the CDR3 DNA reads TGTGCCAGCTCACTATCTAGTCGTCGCTACACCTTC. The encoded protein is CASSLSSRRYTF.

The V and J genes are TRBV28 and TRBJ1-2; D remains unclear. CDR1 and CDR2 (germline): MDHEN, SYDVKM. Deletions cut 2 bases from V and 3 bases from J, with 10 bases between. This CDR3 is 14 amino acids long. DNA of the CDR3: TGTGCCAGCAGTTTAATGGAATTAGACTATGGCTACACCTTC. Its protein is CASSLMELDYGYTF.

Points on this clone: The same CDR3 arises from other DNA sequences in this sample as well. This chain connects TRBV4-2 to TRBJ2-1; D uncertain. The CDR3 sequence is 12 residues long. Germline CDR1 reads LGHNA; CDR2 reads YNFKEQ. V was trimmed by 0 bases and J by 7 bases, leaving 4 bases between them. CDR3 nucleotides: TGTGCCAGCAGCCAAGATCTAAATGAGCAGTTCTTC. Translated, it gives CASSQDLNEQFF.

V gene TRBV6-4 combines with J gene TRBJ1-5; 8 bases are shared with TRBD1. CDR3 size: 13 residues. Germline assignment: CDR1 MRHNA and CDR2 SNTAGT. Losses at the gene ends were 5 bases for V and 3 bases for J; bases not matched to a gene: 0. As DNA, the CDR3 is TGTGCCAGCAGTCAGGGGGCCAATCAGCCCCAGCATTTT. Protein product: CASSQGANQPQHF.

The rearrangement joins TRBV9 to TRBJ2-1; no firm D call. Trimming removed 0 bases from V and 8 bases from J, with 15 bases in between. CDR3 length: 15 residues. Germline V gives CDR1 SGDLS, CDR2 YYNGEE. DNA of the CDR3: TGTGCCAGCAGCGTAGACCCCACCCCGTCCCATGAGCAGTTCTTC. Its protein is CASSVDPTPSHEQFF.

The V gene is TRBV18, the J gene TRBJ1-5; no clear D. Trimming took off 4 bases at V and 0 bases at J, with 4 bases between the two ends. The CDR3 is 13 residues long. CDR1 and CDR2 from the germline V gene are KGHSH and LQKENI. CDR3 sequence (DNA): TGTGCCAGCTCACGTAATAGCAATCAGCCCCAGCATTTT. This codes for CASSRNSNQPQHF.

The J gene is TRBJ2-7, the V gene TRBV25-1; no clear D. The V gene lost 5 bases and the J gene lost 2 bases, with 10 bases spanning the gap. Germline-derived CDR1 and CDR2 are MGHDK and SYGVNS. The CDR3 extends over 13 amino acids. The CDR3 reads CASSYRDPYEQYF. CDR3 in DNA: TGTGCCAGCAGTTACCGCGACCCCTACGAGCAGTACTTC.

The CDR3, as DNA: TGTGCCAGCTCACCACCGGCGGATTACGAGCAGTACTTC. Its protein is CASSPPADYEQYF. This chain joins TRBV18 and TRBJ2-7; D ambiguous. CDR3 length equals 13 residues. Germline V CDR1 and CDR2: KGHSH, LQKENI. V lost 0 bases, J lost 4 bases, and 7 bases lay in between.

The DNA of the CDR3 is TGTGCCATCAGTGAGTCGGGGACAGACAAAGCTTTCTTT. This codes for CAISESGTDKAFF. The V and J genes are TRBV10-3 and TRBJ1-1; TRBD1 agrees at 7 bases. CDR3 length: 13 residues. The germline CDR1 and CDR2 sequences are ENHRY and SYGVKD. Trimming took 0 bases from V and 9 from J; bases not matched to a gene: 4.

J is TRBJ1-2 and V is TRBV7-9; the D gene is possibly TRBD1 (5 bases). This CDR3 contains 14 residues. The germline V and J ends were trimmed by 5 bases and 4 bases, with 14 bases remaining between them. Germline CDR1 SEHNR, CDR2 FQNEAQ (reference sequence). CDR3 region: CASSPRDGIYGYTF. The CDR3 bases are TGTGCCAGCAGCCCCCGGGACGGCATCTATGGCTACACCTTC.

V usage is TRBV5-4 and J usage is TRBJ2-7; 10 positions match TRBD1. J gave up 3 bases and V 6 bases, and 6 bases lay outside the gene matches. The CDR3 extends over 14 amino acids. Germline loops: CDR1 SGHNT, CDR2 YYREEE (reference sequence). CDR3 amino acids: CASTTGTGDYEQYF. In nucleotides, the CDR3 is TGTGCCAGCACAACCGGGACAGGGGACTACGAGCAGTACTTC.

This chain connects TRBV19 to TRBJ1-2, with 7 bases lining up with TRBD1. The germline gives CDR1 LNHDA, CDR2 SQIVND (reference sequence). CDR3 length: 15 amino acids. J was trimmed by 5 bases and V by 5 bases; bases with no gene match: 11. The CDR3 protein is CASSVPSQGSYGYTF. CDR3 DNA sequence: TGTGCCAGTAGTGTCCCCTCACAGGGGTCTTATGGCTACACCTTC.

This clone appeared once. DNA of the CDR3: TGTGCCAGTAGTCGGGGGAGGTCAGAGACCCAGTACTTC. The encoded protein is CASSRGRSETQYF. The chain carries TRBV19 and TRBJ2-5; D possibly corresponds to TRBD2 (6 bases). V lost 5 bases, J lost 4 bases, and 11 bases lay in between. The germline V gene has CDR1 LNHDA and CDR2 SQIVND (reference sequence). This CDR3 has 13 amino acids. The whole variable domain, filled in from reference TRBV19 and TRBJ2-5, reads DGGITQSPKYLFRKEGQNVTLSCEQNLNHDAMYWYRQDPGQGLRLIYYSQIVNDFQKGDIAEGYSVSREKKESFPLTVTSAQKNPTAFYLCASSRGRSETQYFGPGTRLLVL.

The chain employs TRBV5-1 and TRBJ2-2; tentatively, D is TRBD1 (5 bases). CDR1 is SGHRS and CDR2 is YFSETQ in the germline V gene. The length of the CDR3 is 14 residues. The V end was cut by 7 bases, the J end by 1 base, with 11 bases between. In DNA form, the CDR3 reads TGCGCCAGCGACAGAGGCGGGAACACCGGGGAGCTGTTTTTT. Translation gives CASDRGGNTGELFF.

The chain carries TRBV6-5 and TRBJ1-5, with TRBD1 identical over 8 bases. V lost 4 bases, J lost 5 bases, and 4 bases stayed unmatched. Germline CDR1 is MNHEY and CDR2 is SVGAGI. CDR3 length equals 14 residues. DNA of the CDR3: TGTGCCAGCAGTTTGACAGGGGTGCATCAGCCCCAGCATTTT. Translating it yields CASSLTGVHQPQHF.

The CDR3 sequence: CASSSGGLGTEAFF. Here the CDR3 DNA reads TGCGCCAGCAGCTCCGGGGGATTGGGGACTGAAGCTTTCTTT. V is TRBV5-1 and J is TRBJ1-1, with D perhaps matching TRBD1 (5 bases). From germline, CDR1 is SGHRS and CDR2 YFSETQ. The CDR3 sequence is 14 residues long. The V end lost 3 bases, the J end lost 5 bases, and 14 bases lay between the germline ends.

The rearrangement links TRBV3-1 (or the pseudogene TRBV3-2) to TRBJ2-2; 10 nucleotides match TRBD1. This CDR3 spans 17 amino acids. J gave up 5 bases and V 5 bases, and 11 bases lay outside the gene matches. CDR1 is LGHDT, CDR2 YNNKEL, per germline (reference sequence). This CDR3 reads CASSWGNRDRGTGELFF. The CDR3 DNA reads TGTGCCAGCAGCTGGGGAAACCGGGACAGGGGAACCGGGGAGCTGTTTTTT.

The CDR3 nucleotides read TGTGCCAGCAGTGTAGACAGGGGGGAATACAATGAGCAGTTCTTC. This translates into CASSVDRGEYNEQFF. The chain recombines TRBV2 with TRBJ2-1; 9 nucleotides align to TRBD1. The V segment lost 4 bases and the J segment 4 bases; nucleotides outside the gene matches: 5. The CDR3 loop spans 15 amino acids. The V gene's germline CDR1 is SNHLY and CDR2 FYNNEI.

The chain has TRBV7-9 and TRBJ2-7; no definite D call. This CDR3 has 15 residues. Per germline, CDR1 SEHNR and CDR2 FQNEAQ (reference sequence). Trimming stripped 1 base from V and 2 bases from J, with 12 bases between. The CDR3 DNA reads TGTGCCAGCAGCTTAGATCGGGTTGCCACCTACGAGCAGTACTTC. Translation: CASSLDRVATYEQYF.

CDR3 residues: CASSPARNEQFF. CDR3 sequence (DNA): TGTGCCAGCAGCCCGGCCCGAAATGAGCAGTTCTTC. V and J are TRBV11-1 and TRBJ2-1; D not certain. Trimming took 5 bases from V and 7 from J, leaving 9 bases between them. Germline loops: CDR1 SGHAT, CDR2 FQDESV (reference sequence). CDR3 size: 12 residues.

This rearrangement joins TRBV29-1 to TRBJ2-7; TRBD2 matches 12 bases. The junction had 16 bases not matched to a gene; V was cut back by 1 base and J by 3 bases. Germline V lookup: CDR1 SQVTM, CDR2 ANQGSEA. The CDR3 length is 19 residues. This CDR3 reads CSVEGSSGRDGARRYEQYF. The CDR3 coding sequence is TGCAGCGTTGAAGGATCTAGCGGGAGGGATGGGGCGAGACGCTACGAGCAGTACTTC.

This rearrangement joins TRBV5-1 to TRBJ2-7; D is ambiguous. The germline V gene has CDR1 SGHRS and CDR2 YFSETQ. Trimming stripped 0 bases from V and 4 bases from J, with 11 bases between. The CDR3 contains 14 residues. The CDR3 DNA reads TGCGCCAGCAGCTTGGAAGGTTCTTTGTACGAGCAGTACTTC. Protein product: CASSLEGSLYEQYF.

The chain joins TRBV7-2 to TRBJ2-1; 7 nucleotides align to TRBD2. Germline CDR1 SGHTA, CDR2 FQGNSA. V was clipped by 2 bases and J by 0 bases; unmatched bases: 4. The CDR3 runs to 16 residues. The CDR3 sequence: CASSLWGGVSYNEQFF. The CDR3 DNA is TGTGCCAGCAGCTTATGGGGAGGGGTCTCCTACAATGAGCAGTTCTTC.

The chain has TRBV1 and TRBJ2-2; TRBD2, the table's D call, lacks a check against the DNA. TRBV1 is tagged as a pseudogene. The CDR3 runs 16 residues. The CDR3 loop is CTSSLKREVGSGELFF. In DNA form, the CDR3 reads TGCACCAGCAGCCTGAAGCGGGAGGTAGGATCCGGGGAGCTGTTTTTT.

This chain uses TRBV5-1 with TRBJ1-1; D gene ambiguous. Per germline, CDR1 SGHRS and CDR2 YFSETQ. Trimming removed 0 bases at V and 3 bases at J, with 12 bases between. The CDR3 is 15 amino acids. The CDR3 DNA follows: TGCGCCAGCAGCTTGGATCTAACTTGGGACACTGAAGCTTTCTTT. This encodes CASSLDLTWDTEAFF.

This chain uses TRBV28 with TRBJ2-4; D is unclear. V dropped 5 bases and J dropped 3 bases, with 14 bases sitting between them. There are 15 residues in the CDR3. CDR1 MDHEN and CDR2 SYDVKM come from the germline V gene. CDR3 protein: CASSAFWLGKNIQYF. Here the CDR3 DNA reads TGTGCCAGCAGTGCCTTTTGGTTAGGCAAAAACATTCAGTACTTC.

J is TRBJ1-2 and V is TRBV5-1; TRBD1 is a possible D gene (6 bases). V lost 0 bases and J lost 8, with 14 bases in between. Germline V CDR1 and CDR2: SGHRS, YFSETQ. The CDR3 consists of 14 residues. The CDR3 loop is CASSLDGRGNGYTF. As DNA, the CDR3 is TGCGCCAGCAGCTTGGATGGCAGGGGAAACGGCTACACCTTC.

This clone was seen just once. This sequence joins TRBV2 and TRBJ1-4, with D unclear. V shed 3 bases and J shed 1 base, with 3 bases lying between them. The germline CDR1 and CDR2 sequences are SNHLY and FYNNEI. This CDR3 has 13 residues. The CDR3 bases are TGTGCCAGCAGTGATAGAACTAATGAAAAACTGTTTTTT. It encodes CASSDRTNEKLFF.